These T cell receptor beta chains were read from a single sample in a study of T cell repertoires in cytomegalovirus infection. TCRdb re-analysed the reads in MiXCR, keeping a single row per CDR3 protein. This table holds more than 350,000 distinct CDR3 sequences, under 40% found once. The source material was PBMCs. The receptors shown here come from a human donor in good health (CMV status not recorded). Some clones in this sample may be carry-over from other donors' samples. CDR3s include the opening cysteine and the closing phenylalanine or tryptophan. The D gene is left open where the match is weak. Only some rows state a clone size, as once, few, many or a class for expanded clones.

J,size,length,V,D,DNA,CDR3
TRBJ1-1,NA,12,TRBV2,TRBD1,TGTGCCAGCGAGGGGGCGAGTACTGAAGCTTTCTTT,CASEGASTEAFF
TRBJ2-3,few,16,TRBV6-5,TRBD2,TGTGCCAGCAGTTACCCCCCGGGGGGGCGCACAGATACGCAGTATTTT,CASSYPPGGRTDTQYF
TRBJ2-3,NA,15,TRBV2,NA,TGTGCCAGCAGGTACCTCGGCGGCAACACAGATACGCAGTATTTT,CASRYLGGNTDTQYF
TRBJ1-2,NA,15,TRBV19,TRBD1,TGTGCCAGTAGTAAGGGGGCGCAGACTAACTATGGCTACACCTTC,CASSKGAQTNYGYTF
TRBJ1-2,NA,14,TRBV20-1,TRBD1,TGCAGTGCTAGAGATCAGGGACAGCTTAGTGGCTACACCTTC,CSARDQGQLSGYTF
TRBJ1-4,few,13,TRBV12-3/TRBV12-4,NA,TGTGCCAGCAAGCTTCAGTCTAATGAAAAACTGTTTTTT,CASKLQSNEKLFF
TRBJ1-3,few,16,TRBV10-3,NA,TGTGCCACCCTCGGGGACTACCGCTTCTCTGGAAACACCATATATTTT,CATLGDYRFSGNTIYF
TRBJ2-4,NA,16,TRBV20-1,NA,TGCAGTGCTAGAGATGGGAGGCAGGGGGCCAAAAACATTCAGTACTTC,CSARDGRQGAKNIQYF
TRBJ2-7,many,13,TRBV7-2,NA,TGTGCCAGCAGCTTAGTCTGGCTGGACGAGCAGTACTTC,CASSLVWLDEQYF
TRBJ1-1,NA,13,TRBV20-1,TRBD1,TGCAGTGCTAGGACAGGGGTTCGAACTGAAGCTTTCTTT,CSARTGVRTEAFF
TRBJ1-5,NA,15,TRBV19,NA,TGTGCCAGTTCGAGCCCCCCTGTCAGCAATCAGCCCCAGCATTTT,CASSSPPVSNQPQHF